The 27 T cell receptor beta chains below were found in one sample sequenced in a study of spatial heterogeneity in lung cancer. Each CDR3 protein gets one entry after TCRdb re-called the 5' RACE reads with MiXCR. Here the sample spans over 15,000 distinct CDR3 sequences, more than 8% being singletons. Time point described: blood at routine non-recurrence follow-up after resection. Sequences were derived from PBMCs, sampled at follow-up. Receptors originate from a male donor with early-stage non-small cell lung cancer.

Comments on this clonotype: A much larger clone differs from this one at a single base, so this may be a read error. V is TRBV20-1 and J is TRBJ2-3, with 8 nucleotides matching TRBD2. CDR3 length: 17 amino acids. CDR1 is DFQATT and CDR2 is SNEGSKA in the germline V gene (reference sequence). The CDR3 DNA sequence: TGCAGTGCTAGAGTAGATAGAGGCGGGGGGTACACAGAAACGCAGTATTTT. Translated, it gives CSARVDRGGGYTETQYF.

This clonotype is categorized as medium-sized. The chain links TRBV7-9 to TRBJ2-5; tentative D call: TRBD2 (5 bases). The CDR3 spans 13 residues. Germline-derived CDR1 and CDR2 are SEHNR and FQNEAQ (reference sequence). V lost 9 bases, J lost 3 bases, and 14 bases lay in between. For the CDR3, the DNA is TGTGCCAGTCATGCTCCGGGGAAAGAGACCCAGTACTTC. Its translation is CASHAPGKETQYF.

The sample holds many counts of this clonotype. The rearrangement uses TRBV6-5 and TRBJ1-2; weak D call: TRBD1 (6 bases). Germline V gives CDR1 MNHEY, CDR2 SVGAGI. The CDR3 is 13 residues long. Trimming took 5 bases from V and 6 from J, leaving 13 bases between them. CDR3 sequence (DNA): TGTGCCAGCAGTAAAAACAGGGACCATGGCTACACCTTC. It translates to CASSKNRDHGYTF.

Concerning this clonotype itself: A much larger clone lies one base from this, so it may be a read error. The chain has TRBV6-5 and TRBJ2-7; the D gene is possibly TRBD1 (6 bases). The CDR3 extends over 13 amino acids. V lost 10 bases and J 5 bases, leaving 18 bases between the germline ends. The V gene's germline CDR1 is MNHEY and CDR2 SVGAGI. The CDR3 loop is CANSSGTLDEQYF. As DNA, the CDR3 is TGTGCCAACAGCTCGGGGACACTTGACGAGCAGTACTTC.

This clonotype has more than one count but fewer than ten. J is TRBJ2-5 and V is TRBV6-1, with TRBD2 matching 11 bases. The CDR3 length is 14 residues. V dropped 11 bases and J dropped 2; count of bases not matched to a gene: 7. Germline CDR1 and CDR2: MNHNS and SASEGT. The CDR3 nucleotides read TGTGCCGGTTCGCTAGCGGGGGGTCAAGAGACCCAGTACTTC. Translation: CAGSLAGGQETQYF.

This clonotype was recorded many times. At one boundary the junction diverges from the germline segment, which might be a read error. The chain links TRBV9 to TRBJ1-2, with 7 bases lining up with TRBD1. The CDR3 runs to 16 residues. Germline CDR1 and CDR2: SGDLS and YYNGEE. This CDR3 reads CASSEGPTGILYGNTF. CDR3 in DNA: TGTGCCAGCAGCGAGGGACCGACAGGGATCTTGTATGGCAACACCTTC.

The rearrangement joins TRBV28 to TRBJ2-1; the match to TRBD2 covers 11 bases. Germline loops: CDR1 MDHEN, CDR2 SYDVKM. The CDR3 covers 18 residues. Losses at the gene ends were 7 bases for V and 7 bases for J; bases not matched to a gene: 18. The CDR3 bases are TGTGCCAGCACCTCCCCCCCGGCTAGCGGGAGGAGGGAAAATGAGCAGTTCTTC. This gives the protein CASTSPPASGRRENEQFF.

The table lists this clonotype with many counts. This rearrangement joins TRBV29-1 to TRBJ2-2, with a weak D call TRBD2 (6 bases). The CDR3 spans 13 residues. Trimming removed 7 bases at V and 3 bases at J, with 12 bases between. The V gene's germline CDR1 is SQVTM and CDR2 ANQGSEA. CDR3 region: CSGGTPDTGELFF. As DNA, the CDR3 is TGCAGCGGGGGGACTCCGGACACCGGGGAGCTGTTTTTT.

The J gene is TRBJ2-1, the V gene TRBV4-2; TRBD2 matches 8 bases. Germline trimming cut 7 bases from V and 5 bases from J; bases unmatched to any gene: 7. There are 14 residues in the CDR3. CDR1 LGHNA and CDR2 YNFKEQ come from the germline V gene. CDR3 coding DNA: TGTGCCAGCACCCCCTCGCGGGGGGACAATGAGCAGTTCTTC. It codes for CASTPSRGDNEQFF.

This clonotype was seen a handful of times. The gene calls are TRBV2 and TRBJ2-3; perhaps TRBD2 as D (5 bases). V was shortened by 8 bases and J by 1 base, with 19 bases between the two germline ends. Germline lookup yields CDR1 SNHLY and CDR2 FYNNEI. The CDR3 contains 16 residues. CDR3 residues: CASVATSFEGTDTQYF. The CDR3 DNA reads TGTGCCAGCGTCGCTACTAGTTTTGAGGGCACAGATACGCAGTATTTT.

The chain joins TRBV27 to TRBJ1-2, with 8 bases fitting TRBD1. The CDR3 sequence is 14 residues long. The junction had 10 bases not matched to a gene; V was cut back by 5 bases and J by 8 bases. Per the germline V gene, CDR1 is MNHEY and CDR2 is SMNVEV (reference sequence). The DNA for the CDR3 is TGTGCCAGCAGTCCCGCGGCAGGGGGCGTCGGCTACACCTTC. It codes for CASSPAAGGVGYTF.

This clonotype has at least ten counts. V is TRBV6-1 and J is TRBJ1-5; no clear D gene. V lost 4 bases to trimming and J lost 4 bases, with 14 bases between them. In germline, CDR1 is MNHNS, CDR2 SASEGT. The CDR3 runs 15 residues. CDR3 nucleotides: TGTGCCAGCAGTGGCTCCACAGCGCTAAATCAGCCCCAGCATTTT. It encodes CASSGSTALNQPQHF.

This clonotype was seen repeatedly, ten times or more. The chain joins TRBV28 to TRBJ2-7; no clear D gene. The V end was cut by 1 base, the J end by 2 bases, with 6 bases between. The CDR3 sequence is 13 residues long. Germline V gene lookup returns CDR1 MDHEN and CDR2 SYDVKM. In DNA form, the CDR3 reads TGTGCCAGCAGTTTATTCGGGCCCTACGAGCAGTACTTC. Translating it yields CASSLFGPYEQYF.

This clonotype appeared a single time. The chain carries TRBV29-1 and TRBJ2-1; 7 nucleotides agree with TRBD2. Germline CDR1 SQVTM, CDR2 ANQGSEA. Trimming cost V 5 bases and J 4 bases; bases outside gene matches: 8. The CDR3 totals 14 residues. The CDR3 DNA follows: TGCAGCGTTACCGGGACTATATATTACAATGAGCAGTTCTTC. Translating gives CSVTGTIYYNEQFF.

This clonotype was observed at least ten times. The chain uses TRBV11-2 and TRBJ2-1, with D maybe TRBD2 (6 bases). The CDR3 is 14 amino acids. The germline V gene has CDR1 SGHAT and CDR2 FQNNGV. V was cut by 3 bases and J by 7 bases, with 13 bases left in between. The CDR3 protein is CASSFVSGRNEQFF. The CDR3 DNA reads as TGTGCCAGCAGCTTCGTGAGTGGGAGGAATGAGCAGTTCTTC. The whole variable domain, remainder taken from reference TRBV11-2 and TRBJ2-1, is EAGVAQSPRYKIIEKRQSVAFWCNPISGHATLYWYQQILGQGPKLLIQFQNNGVVDDSQLPKDRFSAERLKGVDSTLKIQPAKLEDSAVYLCASSFVSGRNEQFFGPGTRLTVL.

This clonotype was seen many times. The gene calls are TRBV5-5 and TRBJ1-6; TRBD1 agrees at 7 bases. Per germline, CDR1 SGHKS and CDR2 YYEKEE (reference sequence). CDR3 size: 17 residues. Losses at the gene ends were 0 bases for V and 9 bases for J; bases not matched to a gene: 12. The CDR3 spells CASSLEGSTGWSSPLHF. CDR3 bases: TGTGCCAGCAGCTTGGAAGGCTCGACAGGGTGGTCTTCACCCCTCCACTTT.

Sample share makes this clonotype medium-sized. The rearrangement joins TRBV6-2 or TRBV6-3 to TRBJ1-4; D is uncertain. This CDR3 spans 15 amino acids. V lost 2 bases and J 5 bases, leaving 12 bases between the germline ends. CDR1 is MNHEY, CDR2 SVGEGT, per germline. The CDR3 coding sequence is TGTGCCAGCAGTTACGGTCGAGGTTACAATGAAAAACTGTTTTTT. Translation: CASSYGRGYNEKLFF.

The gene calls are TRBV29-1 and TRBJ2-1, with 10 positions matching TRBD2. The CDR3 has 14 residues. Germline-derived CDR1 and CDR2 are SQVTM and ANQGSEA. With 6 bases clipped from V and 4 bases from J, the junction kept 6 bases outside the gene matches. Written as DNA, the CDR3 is TGCAGCGTCCCCGGGACTAGCGTTTACAATGAGCAGTTCTTC. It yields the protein CSVPGTSVYNEQFF.

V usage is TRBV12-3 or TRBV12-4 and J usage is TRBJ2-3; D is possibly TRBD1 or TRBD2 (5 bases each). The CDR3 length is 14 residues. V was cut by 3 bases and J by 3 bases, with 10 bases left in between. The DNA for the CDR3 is TGTGCCAGCAGTTTGGGGACCCTGACAGATACGCAGTATTTT. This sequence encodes CASSLGTLTDTQYF.

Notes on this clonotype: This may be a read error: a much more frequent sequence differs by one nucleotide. The CDR3 nucleotides are TGTGCCAGCAGGGGACTAGCGGGAGACCCAATTGTCCCCTACAATGAGCAGTTCTTC. Translating it yields CASRGLAGDPIVPYNEQFF. The genes are TRBV7-6 and TRBJ2-1; TRBD2 matches 14 bases. With V trimmed by 6 bases and J by 2 bases, 12 bases remained unmatched. Germline V gene sequence: CDR1 SGHVS, CDR2 FNYEAQ. This CDR3 has 19 amino acids. The entire variable domain, with the rest obtained from reference TRBV7-6 and TRBJ2-1, is as follows: GAGVSQSPRYKVTKRGQDVALRCDPISGHVSLYWYRQALGQGPEFLTYFNYEAQQDKSGLPNDRFSAERPEGSISTLTIQRTEQRDSAMYRCASRGLAGDPIVPYNEQFFGPGTRLTVL.

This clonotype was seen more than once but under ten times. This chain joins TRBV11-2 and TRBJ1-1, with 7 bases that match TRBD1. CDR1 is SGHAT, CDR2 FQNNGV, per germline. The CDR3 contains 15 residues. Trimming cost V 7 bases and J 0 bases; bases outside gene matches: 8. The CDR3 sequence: CASNIRGGLNTEAFF. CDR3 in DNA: TGTGCCAGCAACATCAGGGGGGGTTTGAACACTGAAGCTTTCTTT.

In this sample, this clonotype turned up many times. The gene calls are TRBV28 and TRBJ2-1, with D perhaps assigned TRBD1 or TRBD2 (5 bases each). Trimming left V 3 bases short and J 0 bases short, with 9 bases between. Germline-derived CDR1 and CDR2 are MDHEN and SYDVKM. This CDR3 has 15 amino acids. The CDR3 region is CASSFGGSSYNEQFF. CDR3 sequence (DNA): TGTGCCAGCAGTTTTGGGGGAAGCTCCTACAATGAGCAGTTCTTC.

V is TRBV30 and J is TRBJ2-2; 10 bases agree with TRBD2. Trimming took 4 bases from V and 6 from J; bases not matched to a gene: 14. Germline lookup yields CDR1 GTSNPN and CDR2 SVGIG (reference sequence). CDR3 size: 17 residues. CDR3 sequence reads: CAWTRVAGGLDSGELFF. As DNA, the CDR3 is TGTGCCTGGACCCGGGTAGCGGGGGGCCTCGACTCCGGGGAGCTGTTTTTT.

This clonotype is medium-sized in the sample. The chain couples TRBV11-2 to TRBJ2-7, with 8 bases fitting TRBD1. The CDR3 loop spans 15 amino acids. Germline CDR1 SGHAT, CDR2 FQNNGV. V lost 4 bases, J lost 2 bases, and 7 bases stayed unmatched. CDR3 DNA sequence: TGTGCCAGCAGCTCCTACAGGGGGTCGGCCTACGAGCAGTACTTC. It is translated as CASSSYRGSAYEQYF.

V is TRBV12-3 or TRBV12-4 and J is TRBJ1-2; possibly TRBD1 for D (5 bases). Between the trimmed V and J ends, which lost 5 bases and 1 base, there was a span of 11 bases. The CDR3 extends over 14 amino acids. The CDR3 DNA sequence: TGTGCCAGCAGTGCAGACAGACATAACTATGGCTACACCTTC. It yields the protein CASSADRHNYGYTF.

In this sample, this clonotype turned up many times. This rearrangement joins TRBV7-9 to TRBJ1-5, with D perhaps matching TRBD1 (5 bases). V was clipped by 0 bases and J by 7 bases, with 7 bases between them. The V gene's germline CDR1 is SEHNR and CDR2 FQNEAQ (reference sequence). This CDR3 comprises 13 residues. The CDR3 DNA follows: TGTGCCAGCAGCTTAGCCCCAGGGCAGCCCCAGCATTTT. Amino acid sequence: CASSLAPGQPQHF.

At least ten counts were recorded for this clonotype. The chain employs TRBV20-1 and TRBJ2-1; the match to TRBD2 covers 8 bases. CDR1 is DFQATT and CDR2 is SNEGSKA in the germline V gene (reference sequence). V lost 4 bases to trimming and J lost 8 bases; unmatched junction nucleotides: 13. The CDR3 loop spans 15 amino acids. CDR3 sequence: CSAKTSGPRQYEQFF. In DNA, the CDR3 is TGCAGTGCTAAAACTAGCGGACCCCGACAATATGAGCAGTTCTTC.